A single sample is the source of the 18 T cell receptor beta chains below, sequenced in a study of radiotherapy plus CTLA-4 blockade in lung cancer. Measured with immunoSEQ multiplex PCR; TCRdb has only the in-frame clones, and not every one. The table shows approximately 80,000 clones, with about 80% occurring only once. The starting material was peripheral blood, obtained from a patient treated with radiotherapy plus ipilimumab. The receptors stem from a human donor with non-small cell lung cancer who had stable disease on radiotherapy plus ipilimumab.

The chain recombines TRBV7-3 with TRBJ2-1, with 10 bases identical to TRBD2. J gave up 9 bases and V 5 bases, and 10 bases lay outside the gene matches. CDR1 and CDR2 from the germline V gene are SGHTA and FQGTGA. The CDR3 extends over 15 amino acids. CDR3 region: CASSLNSGGQGEQFF. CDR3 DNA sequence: TGTGCCAGCAGCCTGAATAGCGGGGGGCAGGGTGAGCAGTTCTTC. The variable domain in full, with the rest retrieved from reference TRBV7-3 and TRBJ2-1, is GAGVSQTPSNKVTEKGKYVELRCDPISGHTALYWYRQSLGQGPEFLIYFQGTGAADDSGLPNDRFFAVRPEGSVSTLKIQRTERGDSAVYLCASSLNSGGQGEQFFGPGTRLTVL.

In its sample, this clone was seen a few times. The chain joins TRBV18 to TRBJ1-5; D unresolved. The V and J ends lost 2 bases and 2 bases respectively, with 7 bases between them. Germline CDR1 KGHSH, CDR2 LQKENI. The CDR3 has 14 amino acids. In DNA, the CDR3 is TGTGCCAGCTCACCAAGCTTGGGCAATCAGCCCCAGCATTTT. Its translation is CASSPSLGNQPQHF.

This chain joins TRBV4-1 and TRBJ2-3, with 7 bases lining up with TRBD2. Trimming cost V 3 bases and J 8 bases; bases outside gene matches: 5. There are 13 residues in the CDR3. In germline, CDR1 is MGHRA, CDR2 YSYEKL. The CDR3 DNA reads TGCGCCAGCAGCCAGGGGGACTATTTTACGCAGTATTTT. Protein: CASSQGDYFTQYF.

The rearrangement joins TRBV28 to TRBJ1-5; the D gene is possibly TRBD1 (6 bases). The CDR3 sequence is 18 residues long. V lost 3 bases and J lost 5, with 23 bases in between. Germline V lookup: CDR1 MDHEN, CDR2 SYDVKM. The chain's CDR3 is CASSLGATGTSTYQPQHF. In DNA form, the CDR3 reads TGTGCCAGCAGTTTGGGGGCCACCGGGACATCAACATATCAGCCCCAGCATTTT. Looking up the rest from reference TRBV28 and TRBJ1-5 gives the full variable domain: DVKVTQSSRYLVKRTGEKVFLECVQDMDHENMFWYRQDPGLGLRLIYFSYDVKMKEKGDIPEGYSVSREKKERFSLILESASTNQTSMYLCASSLGATGTSTYQPQHFGDGTRLSIL.

CDR3 DNA sequence: TGTGCCAGCAGGATCCACAGGAATGAAAAACTGTTTTTT. Protein product: CASRIHRNEKLFF. This chain connects TRBV2 to TRBJ1-4; D is perhaps TRBD1 (5 bases). Germline CDR1 reads SNHLY; CDR2 reads FYNNEI. There are 13 residues in the CDR3. The V gene lost 6 bases and the J gene lost 5 bases, with 10 bases spanning the gap.

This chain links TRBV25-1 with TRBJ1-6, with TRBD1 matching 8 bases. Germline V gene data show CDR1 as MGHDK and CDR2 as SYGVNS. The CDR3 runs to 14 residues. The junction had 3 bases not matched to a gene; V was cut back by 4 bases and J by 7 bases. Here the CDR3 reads CASSATGGNSPLHF. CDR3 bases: TGTGCCAGCAGTGCAACAGGGGGAAATTCACCCCTCCACTTT. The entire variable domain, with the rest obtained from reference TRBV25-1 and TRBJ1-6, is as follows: EADIYQTPRYLVIGTGKKITLECSQTMGHDKMYWYQQDPGMELHLIHYSYGVNSTEKGDLSSESTVSRIRTEHFPLTLESARPSHTSQYLCASSATGGNSPLHFGNGTRLTVT.

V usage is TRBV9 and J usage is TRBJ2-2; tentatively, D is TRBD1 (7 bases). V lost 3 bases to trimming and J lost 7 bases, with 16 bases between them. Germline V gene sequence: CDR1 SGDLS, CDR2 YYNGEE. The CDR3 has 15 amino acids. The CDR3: CASSEDAGQYGELFF. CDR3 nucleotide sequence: TGTGCCAGCAGCGAAGACGCGGGACAGTACGGGGAGCTGTTTTTT.

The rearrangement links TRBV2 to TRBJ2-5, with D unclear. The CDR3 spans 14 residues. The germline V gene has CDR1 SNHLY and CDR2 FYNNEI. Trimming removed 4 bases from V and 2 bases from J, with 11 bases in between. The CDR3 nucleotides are TGTGCCAGCAGTGCCGGCCGAAGTCAAGAGACCCAGTACTTC. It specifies CASSAGRSQETQYF.

The CDR3 nucleotides read TGTGCCAGCAGGCCAGGGTTGACAGATACGCAGTATTTT. It encodes CASRPGLTDTQYF. This sequence joins TRBV6-5 and TRBJ2-3; D perhaps matches TRBD1 (5 bases). This CDR3 contains 13 residues. Trimming pared 6 bases from V and 3 bases from J, leaving 10 bases between. Per germline, CDR1 MNHEY and CDR2 SVGAGI.

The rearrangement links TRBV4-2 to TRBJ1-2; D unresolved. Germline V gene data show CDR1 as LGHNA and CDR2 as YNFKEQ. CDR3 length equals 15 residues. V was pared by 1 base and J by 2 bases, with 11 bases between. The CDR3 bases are TGTGCCAGCAGCCAAGGCCTCACCCAAAACTATGGCTACACCTTC. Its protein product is CASSQGLTQNYGYTF.

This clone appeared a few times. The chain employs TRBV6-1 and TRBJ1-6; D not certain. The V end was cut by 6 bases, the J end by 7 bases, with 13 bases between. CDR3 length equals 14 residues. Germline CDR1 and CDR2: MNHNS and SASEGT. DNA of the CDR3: TGTGCCAGCAGCGTTTGGACGGTAAATTCACCCCTCCACTTT. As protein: CASSVWTVNSPLHF.

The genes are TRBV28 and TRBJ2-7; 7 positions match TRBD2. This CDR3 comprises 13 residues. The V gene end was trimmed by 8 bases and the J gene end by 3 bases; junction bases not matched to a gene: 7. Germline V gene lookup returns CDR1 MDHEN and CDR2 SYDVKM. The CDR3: CASGLAADYEQYF. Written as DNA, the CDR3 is TGTGCCAGCGGGCTAGCGGCTGACTACGAGCAGTACTTC.

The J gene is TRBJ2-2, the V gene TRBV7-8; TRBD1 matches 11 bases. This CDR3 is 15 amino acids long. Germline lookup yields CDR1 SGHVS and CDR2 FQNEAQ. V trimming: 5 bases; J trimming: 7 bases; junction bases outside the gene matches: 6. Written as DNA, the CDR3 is TGTGCCAGCAGCGCCCGGACAGGGGGCATCGGGGAGCTGTTTTTT. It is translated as CASSARTGGIGELFF.

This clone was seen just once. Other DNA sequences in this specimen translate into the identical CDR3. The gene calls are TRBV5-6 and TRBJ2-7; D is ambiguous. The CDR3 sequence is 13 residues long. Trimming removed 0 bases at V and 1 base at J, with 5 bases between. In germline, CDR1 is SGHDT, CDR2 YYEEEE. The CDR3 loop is CASSLGSSYEQYF. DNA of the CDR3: TGTGCCAGCAGCTTGGGCAGTTCCTACGAGCAGTACTTC.

The DNA of the CDR3 is TGTGCCAGCAGCTTAGAACAGAGTAATTCACCCCTCCACTTT. Residues: CASSLEQSNSPLHF. The chain is built from TRBV7-2 and TRBJ1-6; D not certain. Germline-derived CDR1 and CDR2 are SGHTA and FQGNSA. The V end was cut by 1 base, the J end by 6 bases, with 7 bases between. There are 14 residues in the CDR3.

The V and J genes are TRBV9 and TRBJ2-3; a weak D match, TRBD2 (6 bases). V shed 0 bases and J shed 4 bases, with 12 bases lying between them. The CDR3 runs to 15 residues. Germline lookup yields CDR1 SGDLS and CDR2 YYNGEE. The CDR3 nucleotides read TGTGCCAGCAGCGTAGACGGGGGAGTCGCAGATACGCAGTATTTT. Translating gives CASSVDGGVADTQYF.

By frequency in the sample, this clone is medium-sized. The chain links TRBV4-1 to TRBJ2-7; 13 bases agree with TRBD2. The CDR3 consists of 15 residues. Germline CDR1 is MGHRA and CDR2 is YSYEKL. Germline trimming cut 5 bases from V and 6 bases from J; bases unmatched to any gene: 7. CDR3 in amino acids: CASSVEGLAGREQYF. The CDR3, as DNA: TGCGCCAGCAGCGTTGAGGGACTAGCGGGACGCGAGCAGTACTTC.

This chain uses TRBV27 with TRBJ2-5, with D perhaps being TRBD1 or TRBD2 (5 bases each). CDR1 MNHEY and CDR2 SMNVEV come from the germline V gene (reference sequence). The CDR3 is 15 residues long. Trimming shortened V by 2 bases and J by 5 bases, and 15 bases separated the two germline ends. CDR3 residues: CASSLVRGSSETQYF. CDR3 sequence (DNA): TGTGCCAGCAGTTTAGTTCGGGGCAGCTCGGAGACCCAGTACTTC.